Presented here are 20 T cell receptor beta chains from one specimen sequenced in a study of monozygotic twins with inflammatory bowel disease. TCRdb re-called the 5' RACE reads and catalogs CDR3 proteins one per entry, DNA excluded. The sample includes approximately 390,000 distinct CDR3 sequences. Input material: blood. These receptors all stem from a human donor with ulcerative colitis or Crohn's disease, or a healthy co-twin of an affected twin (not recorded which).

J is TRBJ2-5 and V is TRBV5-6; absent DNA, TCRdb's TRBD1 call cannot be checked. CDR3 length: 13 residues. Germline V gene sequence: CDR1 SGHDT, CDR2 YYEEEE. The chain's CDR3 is CASSLIGGETQYF. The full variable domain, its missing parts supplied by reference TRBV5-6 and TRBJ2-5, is DAGVTQSPTHLIKTRGQQVTLRCSPKSGHDTVSWYQQALGQGPQFIFQYYEEEERQRGNFPDRFSGHQFPNYSSELNVNALLLGDSALYLCASSLIGGETQYFGPGTRLLVL.

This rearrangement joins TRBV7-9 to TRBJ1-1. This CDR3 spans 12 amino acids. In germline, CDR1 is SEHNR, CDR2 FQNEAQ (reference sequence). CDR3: CASSHAGGTAFF.

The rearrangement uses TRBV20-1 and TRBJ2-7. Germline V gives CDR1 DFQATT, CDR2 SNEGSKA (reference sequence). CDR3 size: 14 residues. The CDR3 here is CSARTGETAYEQYF.

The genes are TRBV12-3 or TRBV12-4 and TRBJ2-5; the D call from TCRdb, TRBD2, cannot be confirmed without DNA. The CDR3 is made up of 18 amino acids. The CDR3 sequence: CASSLARTSGGLQETQYF.

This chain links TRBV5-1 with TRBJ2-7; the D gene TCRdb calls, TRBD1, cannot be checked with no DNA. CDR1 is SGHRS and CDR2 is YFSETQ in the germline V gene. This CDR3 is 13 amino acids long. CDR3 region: CASSRGERYEQYF.

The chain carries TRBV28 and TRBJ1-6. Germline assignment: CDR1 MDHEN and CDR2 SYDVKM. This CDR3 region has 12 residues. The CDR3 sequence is CASSFSLSPLHF.

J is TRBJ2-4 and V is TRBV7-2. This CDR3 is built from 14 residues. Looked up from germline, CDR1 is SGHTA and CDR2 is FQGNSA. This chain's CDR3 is CASSPDGYRDIQYF.

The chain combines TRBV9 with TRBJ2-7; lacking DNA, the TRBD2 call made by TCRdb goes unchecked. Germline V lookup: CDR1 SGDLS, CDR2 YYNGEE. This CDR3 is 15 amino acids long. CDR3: CASSVGGPGRDEQYF.

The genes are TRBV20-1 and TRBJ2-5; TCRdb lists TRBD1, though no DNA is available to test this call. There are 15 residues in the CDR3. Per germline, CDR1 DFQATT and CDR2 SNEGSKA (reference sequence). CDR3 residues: CSAHSPGTVTETQYF.

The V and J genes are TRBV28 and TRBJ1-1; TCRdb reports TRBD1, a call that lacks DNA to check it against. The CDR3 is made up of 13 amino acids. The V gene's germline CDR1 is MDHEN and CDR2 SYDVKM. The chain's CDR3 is CASSTGQGGEAFF.

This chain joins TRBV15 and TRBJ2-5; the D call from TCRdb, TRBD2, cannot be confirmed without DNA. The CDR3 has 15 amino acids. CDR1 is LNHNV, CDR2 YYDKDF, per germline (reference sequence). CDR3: CATSTRLAGKETQYF. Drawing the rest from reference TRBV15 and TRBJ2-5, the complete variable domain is DAMVIQNPRYQVTQFGKPVTLSCSQTLNHNVMYWYQQKSSQAPKLLFHYYDKDFNNEADTPDNFQSRRPNTSFCFLDIRSPGLGDTAMYLCATSTRLAGKETQYFGPGTRLLVL.

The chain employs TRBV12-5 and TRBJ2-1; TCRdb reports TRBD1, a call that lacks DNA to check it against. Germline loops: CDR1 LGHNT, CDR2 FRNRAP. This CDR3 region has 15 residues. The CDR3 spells CASGEGTGGSAEQFF.

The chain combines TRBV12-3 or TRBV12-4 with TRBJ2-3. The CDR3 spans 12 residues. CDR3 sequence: CASSLSGNTQYF.

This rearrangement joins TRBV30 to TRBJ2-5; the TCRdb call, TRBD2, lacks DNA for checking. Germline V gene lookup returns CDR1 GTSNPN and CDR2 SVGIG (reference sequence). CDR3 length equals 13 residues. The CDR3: CALSGGGRETQYF.

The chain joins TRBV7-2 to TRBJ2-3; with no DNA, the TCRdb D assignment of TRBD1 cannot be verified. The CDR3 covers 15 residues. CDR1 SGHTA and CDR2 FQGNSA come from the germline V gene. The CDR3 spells CASSLAGGFPDTQYF. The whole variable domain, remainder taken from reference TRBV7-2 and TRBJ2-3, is GAGVSQSPSNKVTEKGKDVELRCDPISGHTALYWYRQSLGQGLEFLIYFQGNSAPDKSGLPSDRFSAERTGGSVSTLTIQRTQQEDSAVYLCASSLAGGFPDTQYFGPGTRLTVL.

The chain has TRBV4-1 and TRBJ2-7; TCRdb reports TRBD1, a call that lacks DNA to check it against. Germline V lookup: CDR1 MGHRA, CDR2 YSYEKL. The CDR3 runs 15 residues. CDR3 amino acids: CASSQGRGSTYEQYF.

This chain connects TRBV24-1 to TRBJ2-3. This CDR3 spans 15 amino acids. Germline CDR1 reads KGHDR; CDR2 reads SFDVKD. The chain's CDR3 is CATSEGLHSTDTQYF.

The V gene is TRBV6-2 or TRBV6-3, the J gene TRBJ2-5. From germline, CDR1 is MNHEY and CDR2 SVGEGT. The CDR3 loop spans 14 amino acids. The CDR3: CASSYSDLQETQYF.

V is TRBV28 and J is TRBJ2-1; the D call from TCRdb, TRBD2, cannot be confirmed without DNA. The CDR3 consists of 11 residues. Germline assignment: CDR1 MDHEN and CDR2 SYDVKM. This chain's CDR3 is CASQRRRSQFF.

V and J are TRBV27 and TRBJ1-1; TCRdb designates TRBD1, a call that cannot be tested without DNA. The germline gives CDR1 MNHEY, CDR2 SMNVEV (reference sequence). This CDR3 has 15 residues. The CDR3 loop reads CASSPRNHRSTEAFF.